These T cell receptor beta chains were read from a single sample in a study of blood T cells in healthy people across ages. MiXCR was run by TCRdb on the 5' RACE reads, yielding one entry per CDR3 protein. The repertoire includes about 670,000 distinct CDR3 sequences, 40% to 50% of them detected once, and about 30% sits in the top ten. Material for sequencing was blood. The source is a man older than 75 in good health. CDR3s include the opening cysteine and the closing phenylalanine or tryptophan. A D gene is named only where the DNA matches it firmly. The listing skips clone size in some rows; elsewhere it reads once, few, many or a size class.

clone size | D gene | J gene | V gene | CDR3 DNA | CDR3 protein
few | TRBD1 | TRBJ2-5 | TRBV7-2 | TGTGCCAGCAGATACCGGGACAGGGGTCCGGGGACCCAGTACTTC | CASRYRDRGPGTQYF
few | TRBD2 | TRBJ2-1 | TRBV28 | TGTGCCAGCAGTGTGGGGACTAGTAACGATGAGCAGTTCTTC | CASSVGTSNDEQFF
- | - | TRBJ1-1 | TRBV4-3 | TGCGCCAGCAGCCACCTTGACACCCTCCAGGGTTTAGCTTTCTTT | CASSHLDTLQGLAFF
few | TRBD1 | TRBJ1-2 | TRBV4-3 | TGCGCCAGCAGCCAAGATTCCCGTGACAGGGTGACGGGCTACACCTTC | CASSQDSRDRVTGYTF
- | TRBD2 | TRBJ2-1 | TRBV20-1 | TGCAGTGCTCCAAGACTAGCGGGGGTCAGAAATGAGCAGTTCTTC | CSAPRLAGVRNEQFF
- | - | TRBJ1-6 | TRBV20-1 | TGCAGTGCTAGAGGGGGAGCCTCCTATAATTCACCCCTCCACTTT | CSARGGASYNSPLHF
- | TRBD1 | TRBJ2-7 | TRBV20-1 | TGCAGTGCTGGTCCAGGGGGCTCCTACGAGCAGTACTTC | CSAGPGGSYEQYF
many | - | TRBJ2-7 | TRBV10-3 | TGTGCCATTGGCGTCTTGGGACGGGGGTCCTACGAGCAGTACTTC | CAIGVLGRGSYEQYF
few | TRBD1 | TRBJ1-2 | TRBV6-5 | TGTGCCAGCAGTCAGGGGGCGCGAGGCTACACCTTC | CASSQGARGYTF
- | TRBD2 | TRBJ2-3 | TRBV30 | TGTGCCTGGAGTGTACACCCGGTGTGGGCTAGCGGCTACACAGATACGCAGTATTTT | CAWSVHPVWASGYTDTQYF
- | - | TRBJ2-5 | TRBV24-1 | TGTGCCACCAGTGATTTGCAGGGAGTCCAAGAGACCCAGTACTTC | CATSDLQGVQETQYF
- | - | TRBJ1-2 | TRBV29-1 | TGCAGCGCACACAGGGCGGACTATGGCTACACCTTC | CSAHRADYGYTF
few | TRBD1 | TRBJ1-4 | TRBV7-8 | TGTGCCAGCAGCCTAACGGGGGGGGGACAGGGAGGTGAAAAACTGTTTTTT | CASSLTGGGQGGEKLFF
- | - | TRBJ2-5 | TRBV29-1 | TGCAGCGCCCGTGCGCTGGCGGGCAATGAGCAGTACTTC | CSARALAGNEQYF
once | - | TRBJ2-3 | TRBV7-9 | TGTGCCGGCAGCTTAAGCGGGTTACCCACAGATACGCAGTATTTT | CAGSLSGLPTDTQYF
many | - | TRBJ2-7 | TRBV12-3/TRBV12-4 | TGTGCCAGCAGTTTAGTAGGGTTCGAGCAGTACTTC | CASSLVGFEQYF
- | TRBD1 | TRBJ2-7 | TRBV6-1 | TGTGCCAGCAGAAAACAGGGGGAAGTCAACGAGCAGTACTTC | CASRKQGEVNEQYF
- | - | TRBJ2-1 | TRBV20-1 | TGCAGTGCCAAAAAGGGGTTAGCGGCTGGCTCCTACAATGAGCAGTTCTTC | CSAKKGLAAGSYNEQFF
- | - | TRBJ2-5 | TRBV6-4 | TGTGCCAGCAGCCCGACAGGGGAGGGCGGAGAGACCCAGTACTTC | CASSPTGEGGETQYF
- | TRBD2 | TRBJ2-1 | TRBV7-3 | TGTGCCAGCAGCCGGGGGGAAAGGTCAAATGAGCAGTTCTTC | CASSRGERSNEQFF
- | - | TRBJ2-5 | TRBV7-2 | TGTGCCAGCAATACTGCGGAGACCCAGTACTTC | CASNTAETQYF
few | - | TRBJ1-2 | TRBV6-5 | TGTGCCAGCAGTTCCTCTCCCTATGGCTACACCTTC | CASSSSPYGYTF
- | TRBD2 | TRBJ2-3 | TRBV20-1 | TGCAGTGCTACTAGCGGGGGGGTGAGCACAGATACGCAGTATTTT | CSATSGGVSTDTQYF
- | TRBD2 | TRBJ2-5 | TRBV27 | TGTGCCAGCAGCTCGTTGGGACTAGCGGGATCCGCGCCAGAGACCCAGTACTTC | CASSSLGLAGSAPETQYF
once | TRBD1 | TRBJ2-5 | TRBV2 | TGTGCCAGCTGCTCAGGGGGCCAAGAGACCCAGTACTTC | CASCSGGQETQYF
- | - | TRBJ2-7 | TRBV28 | TGTGCCAGCAGGGTGGGTCGATTCTACGAGCAGTACTTC | CASRVGRFYEQYF
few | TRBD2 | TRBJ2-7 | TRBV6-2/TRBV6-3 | TGTGCCAGCAGTTACCTTATGGGTCTAGCGGGACTCGAGCAGTACTTC | CASSYLMGLAGLEQYF
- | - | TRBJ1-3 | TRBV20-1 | TGCAGTGCTAGAGATGTCCGTAACTCTGGAAACACCATATATTTT | CSARDVRNSGNTIYF
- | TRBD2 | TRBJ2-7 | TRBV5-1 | TGCGCCAGCAGCTTACTAGCGGATGAGACCCGGTACTTC | CASSLLADETRYF